This T cell receptor (beta chain) derives from a study of T cell clonality in common variable immunodeficiency. Study-wide results and caveats: Shared TCRbeta clones were fewer between CVID subjects than controls. Authors noted CVID clonality's cause needs subpopulation repertoire sequencing. Common variable immunodeficiency TCR beta sequences reportedly had fewer deletions and N-nucleotide insertions.

V lost 2 bases, J lost 7 bases, and 5 bases lay in between. This CDR3 contains 11 residues. Germline V CDR1 and CDR2: LNHDA, SQIVND (reference sequence). Regarding this clone: Its specificity is not known. Sequencing ends 3 residues short of the CDR3 end; the germline J gene provides the rest.

Clones were sequenced by immunoSEQ multiplex PCR, and TCRdb holds only the in-frame ones, with some missing. The sample holds 30,000 to 40,000 clones, and no clone turns up only once. Most patients and controls had Caucasian heritage. CVID subjects had received replacement immunoglobulin for at least one year. The sequence came from a human donor with common variable immunodeficiency. The sequencing sample was made of peripheral blood mononuclear cells. V usage is TRBV19 and J usage is TRBJ1-2, with a tentative D call TRBD1 (5 bases). Partial CDR3 DNA: TGTGCCAGTAGTATAAGGGGTGGC. Translation: CASSIRGG. The full CDR3 sequence reads CASSIRGGYTF.